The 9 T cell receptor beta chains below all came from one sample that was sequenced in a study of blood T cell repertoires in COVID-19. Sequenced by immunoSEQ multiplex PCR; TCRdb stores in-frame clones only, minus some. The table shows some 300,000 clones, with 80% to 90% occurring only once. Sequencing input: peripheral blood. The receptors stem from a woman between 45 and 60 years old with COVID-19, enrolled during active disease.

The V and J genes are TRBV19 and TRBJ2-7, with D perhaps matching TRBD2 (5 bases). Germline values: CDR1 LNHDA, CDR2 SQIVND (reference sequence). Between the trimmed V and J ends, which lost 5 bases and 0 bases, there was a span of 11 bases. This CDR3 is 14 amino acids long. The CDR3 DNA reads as TGTGCCAGTAGTTCCGGACTTTTCTCCTACGAGCAGTACTTC. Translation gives CASSSGLFSYEQYF.

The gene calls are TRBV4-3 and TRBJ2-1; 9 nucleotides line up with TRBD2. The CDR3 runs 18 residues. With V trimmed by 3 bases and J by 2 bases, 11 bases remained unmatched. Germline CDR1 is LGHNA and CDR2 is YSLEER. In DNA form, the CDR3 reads TGCGCCAGCAGCCAGACTAGTAGCGGGGGAGGGGCCTACAATGAGCAGTTCTTC. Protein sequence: CASSQTSSGGGAYNEQFF.

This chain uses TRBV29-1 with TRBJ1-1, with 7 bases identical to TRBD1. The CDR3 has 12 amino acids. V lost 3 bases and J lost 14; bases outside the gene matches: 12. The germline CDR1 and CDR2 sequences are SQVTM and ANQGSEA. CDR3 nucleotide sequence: TGCAGCGTTGATAGCGCAGGGGGAGGCAGCTTCTTT. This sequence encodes CSVDSAGGGSFF.

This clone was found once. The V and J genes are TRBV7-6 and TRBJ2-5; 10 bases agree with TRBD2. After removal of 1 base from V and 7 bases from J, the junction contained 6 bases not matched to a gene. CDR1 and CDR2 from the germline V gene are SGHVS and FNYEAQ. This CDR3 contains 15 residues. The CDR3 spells CASSLEAGGPGTQYF. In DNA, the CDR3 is TGTGCCAGCAGCTTAGAAGCGGGAGGGCCGGGGACCCAGTACTTC.

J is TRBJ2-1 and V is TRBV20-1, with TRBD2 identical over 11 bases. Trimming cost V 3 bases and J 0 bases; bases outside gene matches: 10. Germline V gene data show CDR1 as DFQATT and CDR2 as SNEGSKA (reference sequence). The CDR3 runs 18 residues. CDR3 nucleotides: TGCAGTGCTAGTTCCCTAGCGGGAGGTTCGGGCTCCTACAATGAGCAGTTCTTC. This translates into CSASSLAGGSGSYNEQFF.

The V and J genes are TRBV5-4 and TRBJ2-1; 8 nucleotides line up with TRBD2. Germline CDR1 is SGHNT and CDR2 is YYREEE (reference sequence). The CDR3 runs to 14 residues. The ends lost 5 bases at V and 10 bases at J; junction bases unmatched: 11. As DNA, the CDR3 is TGTGCCAGCAGACCAGAGCGGGAGCTGTGGGAGCAGTTCTTC. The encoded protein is CASRPERELWEQFF.

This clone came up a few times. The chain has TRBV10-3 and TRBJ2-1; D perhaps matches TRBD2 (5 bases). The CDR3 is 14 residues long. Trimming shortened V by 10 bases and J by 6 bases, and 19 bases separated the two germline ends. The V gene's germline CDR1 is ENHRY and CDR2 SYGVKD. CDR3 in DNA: TGTGCCACCTCCGGACTCTCCGACCGCAATGAGCAGTTCTTC. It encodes CATSGLSDRNEQFF.

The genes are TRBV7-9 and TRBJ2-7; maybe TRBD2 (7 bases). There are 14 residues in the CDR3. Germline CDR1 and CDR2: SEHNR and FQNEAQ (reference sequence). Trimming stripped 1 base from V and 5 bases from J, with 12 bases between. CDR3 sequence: CASSLDGGAHEQYF. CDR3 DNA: TGTGCCAGCAGCTTAGATGGGGGGGCCCACGAGCAGTACTTC.

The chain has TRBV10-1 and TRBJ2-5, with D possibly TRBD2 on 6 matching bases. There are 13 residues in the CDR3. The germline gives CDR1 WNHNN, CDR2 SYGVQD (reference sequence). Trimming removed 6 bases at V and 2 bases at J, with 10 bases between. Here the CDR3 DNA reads TGCGCCAGCAGCCCTAGCGTACAAGAGACCCAGTACTTC. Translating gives CASSPSVQETQYF.